This T cell receptor beta chain was captured in a study of T cell changes during pregnancy in multiple sclerosis. Assay: immunoSEQ multiplex PCR; the TCRdb copy retains only in-frame clones and omits some. The sample consists of about 17,000 clones, just under 85% of them appearing once. For this clone: The junction and the germline gene differ at one end; a read error may be behind it.

The CDR3 loop spans 15 amino acids. Per the germline V gene, CDR1 is SGHAT and CDR2 is FQDESV (reference sequence). The chain recombines TRBV11-1 with TRBJ2-2; 9 bases are a match to TRBD2. The TCR comes from a female donor in good health, enrolled as a control in a pregnancy study. Sequenced material: CD8+ T cells from peripheral blood mononuclear cells, taken in the second trimester of pregnancy. CDR3 amino acids: CASSLVAGESGELFF. As DNA, the CDR3 is TGTGCCAGCAGCTTAGTAGCGGGGGAGTCCGGAGAGCTGTTTTTT.